This is a list of T cell receptor beta chains from one sample in a study of T-cell reconstitution after alpha-beta-depleted transplantation in children. TCRdb analysed the PCR reads with MiXCR anew, one entry per CDR3 protein. The data hold roughly 500,000 distinct CDR3 sequences, with approximately 29% observed a single time. The specimen comprised PBMCs from the stem cell graft donor, sampled from the stem cell graft. These receptors were collected from a human donor who donated a stem cell graft to a child with aplastic anemia. The CDR3 runs from the conserved cysteine through the conserved F or W. D genes are given only for firm matches. Clone size is shown for a subset of rows, as once, few, many or a class of expanded clone.

V	J	size	D	DNA	CDR3
TRBV12-3/TRBV12-4	TRBJ1-1	-	TRBD1	TGTGCCAGCAGTAAAAATAGGGACAGCCGTTTGAACACTGAAGCTTTCTTT	CASSKNRDSRLNTEAFF
TRBV12-3/TRBV12-4	TRBJ2-1	-	TRBD2	TGTGCCAGCAGTTTTACTCGGACTAGCGGGTACAATGAGCAGTTCTTC	CASSFTRTSGYNEQFF
TRBV20-1	TRBJ2-1	-	TRBD2	TGCAGTGCCGCCCGGCTAGCGGGGTACAATGAGCAGTTCTTC	CSAARLAGYNEQFF
TRBV20-1	TRBJ2-1	few	TRBD1	TGCAGTGCCGGCGTATTGGGGACAGTCTACAATGAGCAGTTCTTC	CSAGVLGTVYNEQFF
TRBV28	TRBJ1-3	-	-	TGTGCCAGCAACCACCTGGGGGCTTCTGGAAACACCATATATTTT	CASNHLGASGNTIYF
TRBV6-2/TRBV6-3	TRBJ2-7	-	-	TGTGCCAGCAGTTATGCGGGGACGGGCTACGAGCAGTACTTC	CASSYAGTGYEQYF
TRBV6-2/TRBV6-3	TRBJ2-3	few	-	TGTGCCAGCAGTTACTCGACGACCATTGGGGGCCTTACGCAGTATTTT	CASSYSTTIGGLTQYF
TRBV29-1	TRBJ2-1	-	TRBD2	TGCAGCGTTCGAGGGCTAGCGGGATCTTCGTTCAATGAGCAGTTCTTC	CSVRGLAGSSFNEQFF
TRBV18	TRBJ1-6	-	TRBD1	TGTGCCAGCTCCCTCCAGGGGGCACTCAATTCACCCCTCCACTTT	CASSLQGALNSPLHF
TRBV12-3/TRBV12-4	TRBJ2-1	-	-	TGTGCCAGCAGTCCCAGACAGGGGAGGGACAATGAGCAGTTCTTC	CASSPRQGRDNEQFF
TRBV30	TRBJ1-5	few	-	TGTGCCTGGAGTGCCGGGAGGCCGGACGACAATCAGCCCCAGCATTTT	CAWSAGRPDDNQPQHF
TRBV19	TRBJ1-1	-	-	TGTGCCAGTAGTATTGGGGGACTACTTCACGCTGAAGCTTTCTTT	CASSIGGLLHAEAFF
TRBV20-1	TRBJ2-1	-	TRBD2	TGCAGTGCTAGAGACCCGGGAGGGGGCAATGAGCAGTTCTTC	CSARDPGGGNEQFF
TRBV6-2/TRBV6-3	TRBJ1-3	-	-	TGTGCCAGCAGTTTCAGCCTTCCTGGAAACACCATATATTTT	CASSFSLPGNTIYF